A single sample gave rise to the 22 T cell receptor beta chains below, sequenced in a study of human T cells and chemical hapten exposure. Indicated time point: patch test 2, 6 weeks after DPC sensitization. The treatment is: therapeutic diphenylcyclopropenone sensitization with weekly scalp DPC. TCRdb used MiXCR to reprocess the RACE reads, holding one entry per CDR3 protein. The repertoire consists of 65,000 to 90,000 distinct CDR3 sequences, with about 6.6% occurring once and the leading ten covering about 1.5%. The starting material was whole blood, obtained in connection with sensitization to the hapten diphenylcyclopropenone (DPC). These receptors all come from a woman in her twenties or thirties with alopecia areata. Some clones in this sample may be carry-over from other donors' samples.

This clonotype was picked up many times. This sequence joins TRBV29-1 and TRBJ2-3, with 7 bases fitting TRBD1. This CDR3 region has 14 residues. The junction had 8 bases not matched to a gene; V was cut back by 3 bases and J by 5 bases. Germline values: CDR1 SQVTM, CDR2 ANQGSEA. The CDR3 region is CSVEVVRGKDTQYF. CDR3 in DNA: TGCAGCGTTGAGGTTGTCAGGGGGAAAGATACGCAGTATTTT.

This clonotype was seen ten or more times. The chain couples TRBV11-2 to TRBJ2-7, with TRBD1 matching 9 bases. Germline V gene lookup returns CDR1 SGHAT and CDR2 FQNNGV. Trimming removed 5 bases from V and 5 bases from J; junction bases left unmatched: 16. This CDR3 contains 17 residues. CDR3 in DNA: TGTGCCAGCAGCCGCCCCCTCCCCGGACAGGGGATACACGAGCAGTACTTC. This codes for CASSRPLPGQGIHEQYF.

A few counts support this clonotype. The CDR3 DNA sequence: TGCGCCAGCAGCACGGTCCCTCCACAAGAAGCTTTCTTT. As protein: CASSTVPPQEAFF. The chain couples TRBV5-1 to TRBJ1-1; D not resolved. V lost 4 bases and J lost 8, with 15 bases in between. The CDR3 extends over 13 amino acids. CDR1 is SGHRS and CDR2 is YFSETQ in the germline V gene.

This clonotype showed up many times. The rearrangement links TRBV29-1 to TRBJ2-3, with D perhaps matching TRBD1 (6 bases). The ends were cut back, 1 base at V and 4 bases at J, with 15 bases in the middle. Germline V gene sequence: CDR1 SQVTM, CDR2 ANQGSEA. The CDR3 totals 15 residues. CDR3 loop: CSVEGYPTGPDTQYF. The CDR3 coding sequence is TGCAGCGTTGAAGGGTATCCTACAGGGCCAGATACGCAGTATTTT.

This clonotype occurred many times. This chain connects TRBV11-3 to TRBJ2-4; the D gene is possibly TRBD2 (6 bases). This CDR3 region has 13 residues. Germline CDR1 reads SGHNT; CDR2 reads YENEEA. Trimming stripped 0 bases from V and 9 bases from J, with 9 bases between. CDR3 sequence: CASSLDRRGIQYF. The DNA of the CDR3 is TGTGCCAGCAGCTTAGATCGGAGGGGCATTCAGTACTTC.

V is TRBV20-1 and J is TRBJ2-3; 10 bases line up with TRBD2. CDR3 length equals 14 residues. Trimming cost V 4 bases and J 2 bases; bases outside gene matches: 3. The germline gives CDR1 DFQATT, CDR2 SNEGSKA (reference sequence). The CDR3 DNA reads TGCAGTGCTACCGGACTAGCGGTCACAGATACGCAGTATTTT. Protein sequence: CSATGLAVTDTQYF.

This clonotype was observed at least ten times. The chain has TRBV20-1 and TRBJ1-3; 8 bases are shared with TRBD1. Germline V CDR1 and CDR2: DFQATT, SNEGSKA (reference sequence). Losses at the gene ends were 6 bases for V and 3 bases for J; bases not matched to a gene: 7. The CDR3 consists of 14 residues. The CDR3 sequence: CSARAGGNGNTIYF. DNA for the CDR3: TGCAGTGCAAGGGCAGGGGGCAATGGAAACACCATATATTTT.

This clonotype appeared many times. CDR3 loop: CASSLGANTEAFF. The CDR3 region has the DNA TGTGCCAGCAGCTTGGGCGCTAACACTGAAGCTTTCTTT. The chain recombines TRBV11-2 with TRBJ1-1, with D unresolved. Germline CDR1 SGHAT, CDR2 FQNNGV. This CDR3 has 13 amino acids. Trimming took 3 bases from V and 2 from J, leaving 7 bases between them.

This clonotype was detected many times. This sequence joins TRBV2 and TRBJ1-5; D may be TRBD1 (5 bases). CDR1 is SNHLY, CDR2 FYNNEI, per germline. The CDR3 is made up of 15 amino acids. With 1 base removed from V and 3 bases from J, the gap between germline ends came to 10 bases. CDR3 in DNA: TGTGCCAGCAGTGAAGGGCGGGGGAACAATCAGCCCCAGCATTTT. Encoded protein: CASSEGRGNNQPQHF.

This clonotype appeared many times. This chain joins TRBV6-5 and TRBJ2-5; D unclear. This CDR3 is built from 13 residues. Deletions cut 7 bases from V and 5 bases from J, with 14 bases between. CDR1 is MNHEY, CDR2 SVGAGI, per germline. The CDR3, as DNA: TGTGCCAGCAATGATGGGCGGACGGAGACCCAGTACTTC. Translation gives CASNDGRTETQYF.

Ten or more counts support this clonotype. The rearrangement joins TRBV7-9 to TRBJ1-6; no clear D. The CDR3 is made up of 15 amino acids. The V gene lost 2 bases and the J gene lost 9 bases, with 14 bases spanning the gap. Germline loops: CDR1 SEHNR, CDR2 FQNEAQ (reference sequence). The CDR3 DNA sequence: TGTGCCAGCAGCTTATTCGAGAGGGAAGGTTCACCCCTCCACTTT. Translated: CASSLFEREGSPLHF.

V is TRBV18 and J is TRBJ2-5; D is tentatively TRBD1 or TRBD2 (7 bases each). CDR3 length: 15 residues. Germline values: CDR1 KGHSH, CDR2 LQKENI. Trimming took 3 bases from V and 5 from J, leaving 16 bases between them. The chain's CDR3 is CASSPFRQGGETQYF. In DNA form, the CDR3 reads TGTGCCAGCTCACCCTTCCGACAGGGAGGGGAGACCCAGTACTTC.

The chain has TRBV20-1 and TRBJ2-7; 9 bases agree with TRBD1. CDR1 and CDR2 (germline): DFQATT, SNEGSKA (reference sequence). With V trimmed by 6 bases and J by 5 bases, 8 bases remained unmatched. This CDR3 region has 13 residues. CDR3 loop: CSAPRQGGHEQYF. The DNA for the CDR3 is TGCAGTGCGCCTAGACAGGGGGGCCACGAGCAGTACTTC.

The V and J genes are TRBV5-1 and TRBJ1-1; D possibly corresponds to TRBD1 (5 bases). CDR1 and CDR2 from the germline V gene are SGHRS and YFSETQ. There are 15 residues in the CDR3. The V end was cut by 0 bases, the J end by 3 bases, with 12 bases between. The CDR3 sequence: CASSLVGGFDTEAFF. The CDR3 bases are TGCGCCAGCAGCTTGGTGGGGGGTTTTGACACTGAAGCTTTCTTT.

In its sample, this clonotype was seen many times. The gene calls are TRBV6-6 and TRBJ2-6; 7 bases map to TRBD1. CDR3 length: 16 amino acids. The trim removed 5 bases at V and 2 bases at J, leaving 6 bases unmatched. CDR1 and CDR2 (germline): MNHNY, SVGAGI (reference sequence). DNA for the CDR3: TGTGCCAGCAGTCGAGAGACAGGGACTGGGGCCAACGTCCTGACTTTC. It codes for CASSRETGTGANVLTF.

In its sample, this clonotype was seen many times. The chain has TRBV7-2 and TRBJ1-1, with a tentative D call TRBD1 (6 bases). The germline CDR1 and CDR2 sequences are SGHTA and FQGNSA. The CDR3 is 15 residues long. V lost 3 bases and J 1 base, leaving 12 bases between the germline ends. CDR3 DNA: TGTGCCAGCAGCTTGACAGGTACGGCGAACACTGAAGCTTTCTTT. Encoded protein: CASSLTGTANTEAFF.

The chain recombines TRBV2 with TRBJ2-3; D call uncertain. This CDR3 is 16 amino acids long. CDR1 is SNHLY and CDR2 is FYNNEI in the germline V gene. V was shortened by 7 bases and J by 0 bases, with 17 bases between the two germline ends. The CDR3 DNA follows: TGTGCCAGCACCCCAACCGATCTGAGGAGCACAGATACGCAGTATTTT. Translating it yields CASTPTDLRSTDTQYF.

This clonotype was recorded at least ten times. CDR3 DNA: TGCGCCAGCAGCCAAGGGGCAGGCCAACAAGATACGCAGTATTTT. Encoded protein: CASSQGAGQQDTQYF. This chain links TRBV4-1 with TRBJ2-3; D is unclear. V was pared by 1 base and J by 5 bases, with 13 bases between. The germline gives CDR1 MGHRA, CDR2 YSYEKL. This CDR3 contains 15 residues.

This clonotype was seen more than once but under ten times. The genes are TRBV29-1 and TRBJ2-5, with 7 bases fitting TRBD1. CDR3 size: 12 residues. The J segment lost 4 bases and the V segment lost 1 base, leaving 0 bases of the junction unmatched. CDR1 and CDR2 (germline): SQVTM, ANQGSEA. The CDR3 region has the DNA TGCAGCGTTGAAGGACAGGGAGAGACCCAGTACTTC. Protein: CSVEGQGETQYF.

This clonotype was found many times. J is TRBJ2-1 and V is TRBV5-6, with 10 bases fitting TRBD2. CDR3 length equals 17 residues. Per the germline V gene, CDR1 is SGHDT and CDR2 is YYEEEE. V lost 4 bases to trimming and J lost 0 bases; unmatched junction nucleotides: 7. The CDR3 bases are TGTGCCAGCAGCCGGGGACTAGCGCTTAGCTCCTACAATGAGCAGTTCTTC. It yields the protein CASSRGLALSSYNEQFF. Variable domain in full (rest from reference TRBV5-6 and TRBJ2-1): DAGVTQSPTHLIKTRGQQVTLRCSPKSGHDTVSWYQQALGQGPQFIFQYYEEEERQRGNFPDRFSGHQFPNYSSELNVNALLLGDSALYLCASSRGLALSSYNEQFFGPGTRLTVL.

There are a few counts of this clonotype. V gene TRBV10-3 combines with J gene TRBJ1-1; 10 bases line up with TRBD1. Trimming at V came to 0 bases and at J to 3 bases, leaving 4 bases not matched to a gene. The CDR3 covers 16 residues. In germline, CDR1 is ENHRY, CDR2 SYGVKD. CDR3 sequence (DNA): TGTGCCATCAGTGAGTCGAGGGGACAGGGGCACACTGAAGCTTTCTTT. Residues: CAISESRGQGHTEAFF.

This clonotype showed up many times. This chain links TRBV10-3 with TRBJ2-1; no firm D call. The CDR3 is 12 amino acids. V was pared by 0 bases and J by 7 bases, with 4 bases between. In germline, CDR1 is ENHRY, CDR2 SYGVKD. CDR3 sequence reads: CAISESRNEQFF. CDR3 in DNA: TGTGCCATCAGTGAGTCGCGGAATGAGCAGTTCTTC.